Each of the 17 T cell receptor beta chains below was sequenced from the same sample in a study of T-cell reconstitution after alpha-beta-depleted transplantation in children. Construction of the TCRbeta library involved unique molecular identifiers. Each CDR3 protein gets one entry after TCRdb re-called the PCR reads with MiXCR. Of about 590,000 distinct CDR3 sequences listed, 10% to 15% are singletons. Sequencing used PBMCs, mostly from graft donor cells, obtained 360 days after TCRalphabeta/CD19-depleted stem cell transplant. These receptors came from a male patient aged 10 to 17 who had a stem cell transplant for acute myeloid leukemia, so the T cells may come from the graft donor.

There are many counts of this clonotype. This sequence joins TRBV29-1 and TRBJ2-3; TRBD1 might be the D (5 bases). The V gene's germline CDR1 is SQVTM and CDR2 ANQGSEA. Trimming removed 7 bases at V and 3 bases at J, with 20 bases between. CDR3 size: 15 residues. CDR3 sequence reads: CSGQGGRRTTDTQYF. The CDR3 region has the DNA TGCAGCGGCCAGGGTGGTAGGCGAACAACAGATACGCAGTATTTT.

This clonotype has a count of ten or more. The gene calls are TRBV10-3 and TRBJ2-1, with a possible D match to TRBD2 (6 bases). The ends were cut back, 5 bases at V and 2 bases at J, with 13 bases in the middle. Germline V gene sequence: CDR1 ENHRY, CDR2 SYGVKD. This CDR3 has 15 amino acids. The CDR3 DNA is TGTGCCATCAGTCCCCGGGGAGGAACCTACAATGAGCAGTTCTTC. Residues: CAISPRGGTYNEQFF.

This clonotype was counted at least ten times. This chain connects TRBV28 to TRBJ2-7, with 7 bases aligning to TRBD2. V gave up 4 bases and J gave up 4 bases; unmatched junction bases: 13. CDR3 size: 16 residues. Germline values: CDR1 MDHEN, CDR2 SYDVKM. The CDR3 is CASSSNRRASGYEQYF. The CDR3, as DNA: TGTGCCAGCAGTTCTAATAGGCGGGCTAGCGGTTACGAGCAGTACTTC.

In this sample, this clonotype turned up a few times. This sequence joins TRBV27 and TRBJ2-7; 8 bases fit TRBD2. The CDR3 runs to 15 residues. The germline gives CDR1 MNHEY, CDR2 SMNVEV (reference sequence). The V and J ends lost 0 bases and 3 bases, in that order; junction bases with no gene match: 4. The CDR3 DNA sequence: TGTGCCAGCAGTTTATCCAGCGGGAGAAACTACGAGCAGTACTTC. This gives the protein CASSLSSGRNYEQYF.

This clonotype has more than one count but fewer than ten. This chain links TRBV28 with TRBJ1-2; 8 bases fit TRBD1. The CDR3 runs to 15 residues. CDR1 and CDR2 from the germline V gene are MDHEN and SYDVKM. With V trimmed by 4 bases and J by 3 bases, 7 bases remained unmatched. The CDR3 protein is CASSSWTGFHYGYTF. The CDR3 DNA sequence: TGTGCCAGCAGTTCCTGGACAGGGTTCCACTATGGCTACACCTTC.

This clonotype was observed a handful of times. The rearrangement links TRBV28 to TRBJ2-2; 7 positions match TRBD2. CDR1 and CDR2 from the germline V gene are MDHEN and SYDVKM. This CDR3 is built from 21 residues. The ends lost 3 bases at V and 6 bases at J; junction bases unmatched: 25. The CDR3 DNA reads TGTGCCAGCAGTTTCGACGGACCAGGACTAGAGATGGTTCAGTACGCCGGGGAGCTGTTTTTT. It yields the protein CASSFDGPGLEMVQYAGELFF.

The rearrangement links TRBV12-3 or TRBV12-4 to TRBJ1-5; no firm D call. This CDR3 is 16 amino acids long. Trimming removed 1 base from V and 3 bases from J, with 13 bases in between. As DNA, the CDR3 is TGTGCCAGCAGTTTAGACGCCAGCCCCTACAATCAGCCCCAGCATTTT. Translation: CASSLDASPYNQPQHF.

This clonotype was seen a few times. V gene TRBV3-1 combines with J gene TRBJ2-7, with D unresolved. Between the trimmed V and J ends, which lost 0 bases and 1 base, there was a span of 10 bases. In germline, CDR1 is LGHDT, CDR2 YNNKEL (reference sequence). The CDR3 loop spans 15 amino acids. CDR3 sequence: CASSQDSRGSYEQYF. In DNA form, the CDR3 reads TGTGCCAGCAGCCAAGATTCTCGCGGTTCCTACGAGCAGTACTTC.

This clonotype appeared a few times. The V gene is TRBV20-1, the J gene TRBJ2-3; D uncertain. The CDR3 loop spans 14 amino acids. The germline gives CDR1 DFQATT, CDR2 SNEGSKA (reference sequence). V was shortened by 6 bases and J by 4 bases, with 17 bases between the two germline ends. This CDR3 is CSAEEAGPSDTQYF. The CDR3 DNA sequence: TGCAGTGCCGAAGAGGCAGGTCCTTCAGATACGCAGTATTTT.

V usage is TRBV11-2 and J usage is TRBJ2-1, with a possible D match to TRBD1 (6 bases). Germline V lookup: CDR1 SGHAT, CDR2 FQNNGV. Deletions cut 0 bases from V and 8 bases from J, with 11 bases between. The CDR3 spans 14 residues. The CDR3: CASSLDVGGYEQFF. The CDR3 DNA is TGTGCCAGCAGCTTAGATGTTGGGGGCTATGAGCAGTTCTTC.

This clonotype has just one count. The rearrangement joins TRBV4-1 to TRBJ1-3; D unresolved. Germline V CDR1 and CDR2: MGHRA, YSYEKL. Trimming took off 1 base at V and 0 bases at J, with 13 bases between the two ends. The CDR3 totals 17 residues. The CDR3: CASSQGIQRYSGNTIYF. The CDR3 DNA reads TGCGCCAGCAGCCAAGGCATACAGCGTTACTCTGGAAACACCATATATTTT.

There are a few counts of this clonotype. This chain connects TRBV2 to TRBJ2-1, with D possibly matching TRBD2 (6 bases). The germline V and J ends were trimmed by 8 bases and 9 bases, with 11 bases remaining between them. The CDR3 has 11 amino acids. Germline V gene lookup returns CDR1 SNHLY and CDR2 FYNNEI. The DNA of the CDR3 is TGTGCCAGCCGACTAGTGGTTGAGCAGTTCTTC. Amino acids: CASRLVVEQFF.

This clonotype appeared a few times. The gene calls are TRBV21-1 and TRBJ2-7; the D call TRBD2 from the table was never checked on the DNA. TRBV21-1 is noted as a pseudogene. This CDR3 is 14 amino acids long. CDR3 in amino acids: CASSERAFSYEQYF. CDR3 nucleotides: TGTGCCAGCAGCGAGAGGGCCTTCTCCTACGAGCAGTACTTC.

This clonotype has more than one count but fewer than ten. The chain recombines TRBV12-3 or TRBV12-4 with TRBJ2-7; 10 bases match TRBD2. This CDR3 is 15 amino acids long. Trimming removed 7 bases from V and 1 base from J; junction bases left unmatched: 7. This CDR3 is CASKIAGGLSYEQYF. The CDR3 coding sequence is TGTGCCAGCAAAATAGCGGGAGGCCTGTCCTACGAGCAGTACTTC.

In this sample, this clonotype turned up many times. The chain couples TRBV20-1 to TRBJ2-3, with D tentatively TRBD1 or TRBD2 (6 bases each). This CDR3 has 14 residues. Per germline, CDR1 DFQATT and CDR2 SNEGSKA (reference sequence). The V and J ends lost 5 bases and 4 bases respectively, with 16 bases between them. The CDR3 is CSAADPGEADTQYF. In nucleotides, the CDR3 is TGCAGTGCTGCTGACCCAGGGGAGGCAGATACGCAGTATTTT.

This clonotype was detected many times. The CDR3 spells CASSSQGALTYEQYF. CDR3 DNA sequence: TGTGCCAGCAGCTCCCAGGGGGCTCTAACCTACGAGCAGTACTTC. V gene TRBV12-3 or TRBV12-4 combines with J gene TRBJ2-7; 8 nucleotides agree with TRBD1. V lost 6 bases, J lost 2 bases, and 9 bases stayed unmatched. The CDR3 has 15 residues.

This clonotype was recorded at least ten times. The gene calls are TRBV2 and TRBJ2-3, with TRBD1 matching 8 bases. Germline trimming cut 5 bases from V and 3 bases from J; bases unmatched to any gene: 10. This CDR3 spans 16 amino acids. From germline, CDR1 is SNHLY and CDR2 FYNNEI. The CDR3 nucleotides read TGTGCCAGCAGTCGTTCCTGGACAGGGATTACAGATACGCAGTATTTT. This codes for CASSRSWTGITDTQYF.